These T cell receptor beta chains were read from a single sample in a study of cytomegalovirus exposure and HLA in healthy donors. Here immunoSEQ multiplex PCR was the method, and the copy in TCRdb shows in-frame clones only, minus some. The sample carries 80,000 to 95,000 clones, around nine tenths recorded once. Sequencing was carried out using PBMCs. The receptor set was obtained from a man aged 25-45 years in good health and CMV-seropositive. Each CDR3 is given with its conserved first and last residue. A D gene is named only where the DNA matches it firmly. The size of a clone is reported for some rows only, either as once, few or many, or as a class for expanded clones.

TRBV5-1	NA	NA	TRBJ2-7	CASSPYSAYEQYF	TGCGCCAGCAGCCCGTACTCCGCCTACGAGCAGTACTTC
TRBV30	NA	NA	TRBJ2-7	CAWSVGGLSYEQYF	TGTGCCTGGAGTGTCGGGGGGCTCTCCTACGAGCAGTACTTC
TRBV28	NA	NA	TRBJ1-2	CASSSGGGANYGYTF	TGTGCCAGCAGTTCGGGGGGGGGAGCTAACTATGGCTACACCTTC
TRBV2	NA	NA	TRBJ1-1	CASTTGKNTEAFF	TGTGCCTCAACGACGGGGAAGAACACTGAAGCTTTCTTT
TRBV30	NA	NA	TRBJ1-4	CAGSPGGAFEKLFF	TGTGCCGGATCCCCCGGGGGGGCATTTGAAAAACTGTTTTTT
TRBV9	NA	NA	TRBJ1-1	CASSVQDNTEAFF	TGTGCCAGCAGCGTTCAGGATAACACTGAAGCTTTCTTT
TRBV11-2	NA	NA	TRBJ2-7	CASSFMEGRHEQYF	TGTGCCAGCAGCTTCATGGAGGGTAGGCACGAGCAGTACTTC
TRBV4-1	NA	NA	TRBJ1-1	CASSQTAQGNTEAFF	TGCGCCAGCAGCCAAACGGCACAGGGGAACACTGAAGCTTTCTTT
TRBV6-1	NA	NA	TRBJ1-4	CASSEVPTGTLFF	TGTGCCAGCAGTGAAGTACCGACAGGAACACTGTTTTTT
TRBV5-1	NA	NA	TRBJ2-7	CASSSHPGQAYEQYF	TGCGCCAGCAGCTCTCACCCGGGACAAGCTTACGAGCAGTACTTC
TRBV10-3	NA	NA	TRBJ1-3	CAISDPSSGNTIYF	TGTGCCATCAGTGACCCGAGCTCTGGAAACACCATATATTTT
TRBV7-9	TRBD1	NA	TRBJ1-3	CASSPPYPGQGKDTIYF	TGTGCCAGCAGCCCTCCGTATCCGGGACAGGGGAAGGACACCATATATTTT
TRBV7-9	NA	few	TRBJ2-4	CASSLKGGKNIQYF	TGTGCCAGCAGCTTAAAGGGAGGCAAAAACATTCAGTACTTC
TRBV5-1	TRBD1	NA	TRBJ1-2	CASSGQGARYGYTF	TGCGCCAGCAGCGGACAGGGGGCTCGCTATGGCTACACCTTC
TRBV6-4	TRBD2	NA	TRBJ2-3	CASSDSAGTSADTQYF	TGTGCCAGCAGTGACTCGGCCGGGACTAGCGCAGATACGCAGTATTTT
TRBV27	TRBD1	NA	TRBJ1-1	CASSWGQGETTEAFF	TGTGCCAGCAGTTGGGGACAGGGGGAGACCACTGAAGCTTTCTTT
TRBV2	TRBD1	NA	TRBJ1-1	CASRTGGPNTEAFF	TGTGCCAGCAGGACAGGGGGCCCTAACACTGAAGCTTTCTTT
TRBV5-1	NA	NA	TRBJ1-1	CASSYGVGANTEAFF	TGCGCCAGCAGCTACGGCGTAGGGGCGAACACTGAAGCTTTCTTT
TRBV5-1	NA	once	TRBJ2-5	CASTLDHYQRETQYF	TGCGCCAGCACCCTCGACCACTATCAACGGGAGACCCAGTACTTC
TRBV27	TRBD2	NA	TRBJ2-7	CASSFFMFGGGFSYEQYF	TGTGCCAGCAGTTTCTTCATGTTTGGGGGGGGGTTCTCCTACGAGCAGTACTTC